The 10 T cell receptor beta chains reported below all come from one sample, sequenced in a study of shared clonotypes between healthy human individuals. The data were produced by immunoSEQ multiplex PCR, yet TCRdb's version contains in-frame clones alone and is incomplete. The data contain some 1 million clones, about 80% of them singletons. The sequenced sample was memory CD4+ T cells sorted from blood. Described subset: CD45RA-negative fraction. All receptors come from a man between 18 and 29 years old in good health.

This rearrangement joins TRBV6-6 to TRBJ1-5, with TRBD1 matching 8 bases. The CDR3 is made up of 15 amino acids. The germline gives CDR1 MNHNY, CDR2 SVGAGI (reference sequence). The V gene end was trimmed by 4 bases and the J gene end by 7 bases; junction bases not matched to a gene: 9. The CDR3 loop is CASSSGTGPNQPQHF. The CDR3 DNA reads TGTGCCAGCAGTTCTGGGACAGGTCCTAACCAGCCCCAGCATTTT.

This chain uses TRBV6-1 with TRBJ1-1; D is possibly TRBD1 (5 bases). V dropped 2 bases and J dropped 7 bases, with 14 bases sitting between them. The germline gives CDR1 MNHNS, CDR2 SASEGT. The CDR3 is 14 amino acids. The CDR3 loop reads CASSESAGSIEAFF. Written as DNA, the CDR3 is TGTGCCAGCAGTGAAAGTGCAGGGTCGATTGAAGCTTTCTTT.

This rearrangement joins TRBV30 to TRBJ1-3; TRBD1 agrees at 8 bases. The CDR3 covers 16 residues. V shed 5 bases and J 0 bases; nucleotides not matched to a gene: 9. Germline V gives CDR1 GTSNPN, CDR2 SVGIG (reference sequence). The CDR3 sequence: CAWGGDRGFSGNTIYF. In DNA, the CDR3 is TGTGCCTGGGGGGGCGACAGGGGATTCTCTGGAAACACCATATATTTT. Filled out from reference TRBV30 and TRBJ1-3, the complete variable domain reads SQTIHQWPATLVQPVGSPLSLECTVEGTSNPNLYWYRQAAGRGLQLLFYSVGIGQISSEVPQNLSASRPQDRQFILSSKKLLLSDSGFYLCAWGGDRGFSGNTIYFGEGSWLTVV.

This clone has more than one count but fewer than ten. The V and J genes are TRBV2 and TRBJ2-3; D possibly corresponds to TRBD1 (6 bases). Germline values: CDR1 SNHLY, CDR2 FYNNEI. V lost 7 bases to trimming and J lost 0 bases, with 11 bases between them. The CDR3 consists of 14 residues. CDR3 bases: TGTGCCAGCAAAGCACAGGGAAGCACAGATACGCAGTATTTT. Protein product: CASKAQGSTDTQYF. Looking up the rest from reference TRBV2 and TRBJ2-3 gives the full variable domain: EPEVTQTPSHQVTQMGQEVILRCVPISNHLYFYWYRQILGQKVEFLVSFYNNEISEKSEIFDDQFSVERPDGSNFTLKIRSTKLEDSAMYFCASKAQGSTDTQYFGPGTRLTVL.

The J gene is TRBJ2-3, the V gene TRBV5-4; TRBD2 agrees at 7 bases. J lost 0 bases, V lost 7 bases, and 8 bases had no gene match. This CDR3 is built from 15 residues. Germline lookup yields CDR1 SGHNT and CDR2 YYREEE (reference sequence). The DNA of the CDR3 is TGTGCCAGCCATAGCGCGGGGGTGAGCACAGATACGCAGTATTTT. Its protein is CASHSAGVSTDTQYF. The complete variable domain, with remaining parts taken from reference TRBV5-4 and TRBJ2-3, reads ETGVTQSPTHLIKTRGQQVTLRCSSQSGHNTVSWYQQALGQGPQFIFQYYREEENGRGNFPPRFSGLQFPNYSSELNVNALELDDSALYLCASHSAGVSTDTQYFGPGTRLTVL.

This sequence joins TRBV11-2 and TRBJ1-4; TRBD1 is a possible D gene (5 bases). CDR3 length: 15 amino acids. The germline CDR1 and CDR2 sequences are SGHAT and FQNNGV. V lost 3 bases and J 9 bases, leaving 17 bases between the germline ends. The CDR3 here is CASSLDGASSKKLFF. CDR3 in DNA: TGTGCCAGCAGCTTGGACGGGGCCTCATCGAAAAAACTGTTTTTT. The full variable domain, rest sourced from reference TRBV11-2 and TRBJ1-4, is EAGVAQSPRYKIIEKRQSVAFWCNPISGHATLYWYQQILGQGPKLLIQFQNNGVVDDSQLPKDRFSAERLKGVDSTLKIQPAKLEDSAVYLCASSLDGASSKKLFFGSGTQLSVL.

The V gene is TRBV5-4, the J gene TRBJ2-7; D is unresolved. Germline V CDR1 and CDR2: SGHNT, YYREEE (reference sequence). This CDR3 comprises 15 residues. Trimming pared 0 bases from V and 4 bases from J, leaving 14 bases between. The CDR3 is CASSLGGYGRYEQYF. CDR3 bases: TGTGCCAGCAGCTTGGGGGGATACGGGCGTTACGAGCAGTACTTC. The full variable domain, completed using reference TRBV5-4 and TRBJ2-7, is ETGVTQSPTHLIKTRGQQVTLRCSSQSGHNTVSWYQQALGQGPQFIFQYYREEENGRGNFPPRFSGLQFPNYSSELNVNALELDDSALYLCASSLGGYGRYEQYFGPGTRLTVT.

This rearrangement joins TRBV19 to TRBJ2-3; D assignment may be TRBD1 or TRBD2 (5 bases each). Trimming cost V 6 bases and J 0 bases, with 13 bases left between them. The CDR3 contains 15 residues. Germline V gives CDR1 LNHDA, CDR2 SQIVND (reference sequence). The CDR3 nucleotides read TGTGCCAGTAGACGGGACCTCCCTAGCACAGATACGCAGTATTTT. Translated: CASRRDLPSTDTQYF.

This clone has just a few counts. The chain has TRBV6-6 and TRBJ2-7; D perhaps matches TRBD1 (5 bases). Trimming stripped 2 bases from V and 2 bases from J, with 13 bases between. CDR1 is MNHNY and CDR2 is SVGAGI in the germline V gene (reference sequence). The CDR3 sequence is 15 residues long. CDR3 protein: CASSYRQGDTYEQYF. The CDR3 DNA is TGTGCCAGCAGTTACAGGCAGGGTGATACCTACGAGCAGTACTTC.

This chain connects TRBV6-5 to TRBJ1-2; D is ambiguous. Germline V lookup: CDR1 MNHEY, CDR2 SVGAGI. The V end was cut by 3 bases, the J end by 5 bases, with 10 bases between. The CDR3 is 13 amino acids. The CDR3 coding sequence is TGTGCCAGCAGTTATAAGGGCGGGTATGGCTACACCTTC. This codes for CASSYKGGYGYTF.